This T cell receptor (beta chain) was obtained from a study of kidney transplant recipient with SARS-CoV-2 infection. In TCRdb, the reads were re-called with MiXCR into one record per CDR3 protein. The sample holds fewer than 250,000 distinct CDR3 sequences, 29% seen once. The CDR3 contains 13 residues. J was trimmed by 4 bases and V by 5 bases; bases with no gene match: 4. The germline gives CDR1 MNHEY, CDR2 SVGAGI. Worth noting for this clonotype: It is likely a read error: a sequence one base away is far more abundant.

The receptor was isolated from a male patient between 25 and 39 years old who had COVID-19 and was a kidney transplant recipient. The graft donor may have contributed some T cells. Specimen: a blood sample, collected at baseline and on roughly day 110 from a kidney transplant recipient. The J gene is TRBJ1-1, the V gene TRBV6-5; TRBD1 agrees at 7 bases. The CDR3 protein is CASSEGASTEAFF. CDR3 DNA sequence: TGTGCCAGCAGTGAGGGGGCGAGCACTGAAGCTTTCTTT.